This entry lists 15 T cell receptor beta chains sequenced from one sample in a study of cytomegalovirus exposure and HLA in healthy donors. Amplification used 60 Vbeta primers and 13 Jbeta primers. Profiling relied on immunoSEQ multiplex PCR, and the TCRdb table lists in-frame clones only, not all of them. This table has more than 150,000 clones, 84% appearing once. The sequenced sample was PBMCs. Receptors were obtained from a boy under 10 years old in good health and CMV-seronegative.

This clone turned up a few times. The chain uses TRBV5-4 and TRBJ1-1; a possible D gene is TRBD1 (6 bases). Germline CDR1 is SGHNT and CDR2 is YYREEE (reference sequence). The CDR3 length is 14 residues. Trimming pared 4 bases from V and 3 bases from J, leaving 13 bases between. In nucleotides, the CDR3 is TGTGCCAGCAGCCGGGGGGCTGTGGACACTGAAGCTTTCTTT. This sequence encodes CASSRGAVDTEAFF.

This chain joins TRBV29-1 and TRBJ2-7; TRBD1 matches 9 bases. Trimming cost V 5 bases and J 5 bases; bases outside gene matches: 10. CDR1 and CDR2 from the germline V gene are SQVTM and ANQGSEA. The CDR3 consists of 14 residues. CDR3 residues: CSVNDRGGTDEQYF. Here the CDR3 DNA reads TGCAGCGTTAACGACAGGGGGGGGACGGACGAGCAGTACTTC.

The chain links TRBV13 to TRBJ2-7; 7 positions agree with TRBD1. The germline V gene encodes CDR1 PRHDT and CDR2 FYEKMQ (reference sequence). Trimming cost V 5 bases and J 3 bases; bases outside gene matches: 10. This CDR3 is 15 amino acids long. This CDR3 is CASSLGQAPGYEQYF. CDR3 DNA: TGTGCCAGCAGCCTCGGACAGGCGCCGGGCTACGAGCAGTACTTC.

This chain joins TRBV15 and TRBJ2-3; 7 bases fit TRBD1. The V gene's germline CDR1 is LNHNV and CDR2 YYDKDF (reference sequence). V gave up 5 bases and J gave up 3 bases; unmatched junction bases: 11. The CDR3 runs 16 residues. This CDR3 reads CATSRDRVPRTDTQYF. CDR3 sequence (DNA): TGTGCCACCAGCCGCGACAGGGTCCCGAGGACAGATACGCAGTATTTT.

This rearrangement joins TRBV5-1 to TRBJ2-7; 7 nucleotides agree with TRBD2. V was clipped by 1 base and J by 4 bases; unmatched bases: 2. Germline-derived CDR1 and CDR2 are SGHRS and YFSETQ. The CDR3 loop spans 13 amino acids. The CDR3: CASSLTSEYEQYF. As DNA, the CDR3 is TGCGCCAGCAGCTTGACTAGCGAATACGAGCAGTACTTC. Supplemented by reference TRBV5-1 and TRBJ2-7, the full variable domain reads KAGVTQTPRYLIKTRGQQVTLSCSPISGHRSVSWYQQTPGQGLQFLFEYFSETQRNKGNFPGRFSGRQFSNSRSEMNVSTLELGDSALYLCASSLTSEYEQYFGPGTRLTVT.

This clone occurred once. The chain has TRBV28 and TRBJ2-1; D not resolved. The germline V and J ends were trimmed by 7 bases and 7 bases, with 14 bases remaining between them. The CDR3 runs to 13 residues. Germline V lookup: CDR1 MDHEN, CDR2 SYDVKM. The CDR3 loop is CASTFSPNNEQFF. The CDR3 nucleotides are TGTGCCAGCACCTTTTCCCCTAATAATGAGCAGTTCTTC.

V is TRBV7-6 and J is TRBJ2-3; possible D gene TRBD1, 5 bases. V was cut by 0 bases and J by 4 bases, with 17 bases left in between. The CDR3 runs 17 residues. CDR1 is SGHVS and CDR2 is FNYEAQ in the germline V gene. CDR3: CASSLALQGSGPDTQYF. In DNA form, the CDR3 reads TGTGCCAGCAGCTTAGCGCTGCAGGGTTCAGGACCAGATACGCAGTATTTT.

J is TRBJ2-3 and V is TRBV4-1; possibly TRBD2 for D (5 bases). Germline loops: CDR1 MGHRA, CDR2 YSYEKL. The V and J ends lost 3 bases and 4 bases respectively, with 20 bases between them. CDR3 length: 17 residues. CDR3 bases: TGCGCCAGCAGCCAGGGTGTGACTCCAACCGGGGCAGATACGCAGTATTTT. Its translation: CASSQGVTPTGADTQYF.

This chain joins TRBV23-1 and TRBJ2-1; D gene unclear. TRBV23-1 is filed as an ORF, its function uncertain. V was shortened by 8 bases and J by 3 bases, with 14 bases between the two germline ends. The length of the CDR3 is 14 residues. In DNA, the CDR3 is TGCGCCAGCGAGGATGTTATTGACTACAATGAGCAGTTCTTC. Its translation is CASEDVIDYNEQFF.

The rearrangement links TRBV19 to TRBJ2-3; TRBD2 aligns across 10 bases. The CDR3 length is 18 residues. CDR1 is LNHDA, CDR2 SQIVND, per germline (reference sequence). Trimming at V came to 3 bases and at J to 1 base, leaving 10 bases not matched to a gene. The CDR3, as DNA: TGTGCCAGTAGTATCGTAGCGGGAGGTGGGGGGCGCACAGATACGCAGTATTTT. This sequence encodes CASSIVAGGGGRTDTQYF.

This sequence joins TRBV19 and TRBJ2-2; TRBD2 matches at 7 bases. The germline CDR1 and CDR2 sequences are LNHDA and SQIVND (reference sequence). The CDR3 loop spans 13 amino acids. V lost 11 bases, J lost 2 bases, and 5 bases stayed unmatched. In DNA form, the CDR3 reads TGTGCCTCTGGGAGGGACAACACCGGGGAGCTGTTTTTT. Its translation: CASGRDNTGELFF.

This chain links TRBV19 with TRBJ2-1; TRBD1 is a possible D gene (6 bases). The CDR3 contains 15 residues. With 5 bases removed from V and 2 bases from J, the gap between germline ends came to 13 bases. CDR1 and CDR2 from the germline V gene are LNHDA and SQIVND (reference sequence). Here the CDR3 reads CASSGQGTTYNEQFF. CDR3 bases: TGTGCCAGTAGTGGTCAGGGGACAACCTACAATGAGCAGTTCTTC. The variable domain in full, with the rest retrieved from reference TRBV19 and TRBJ2-1, is DGGITQSPKYLFRKEGQNVTLSCEQNLNHDAMYWYRQDPGQGLRLIYYSQIVNDFQKGDIAEGYSVSREKKESFPLTVTSAQKNPTAFYLCASSGQGTTYNEQFFGPGTRLTVL.

This clone was observed once. The rearrangement joins TRBV19 to TRBJ2-2, with 11 bases identical to TRBD2. The CDR3 is made up of 17 amino acids. Germline CDR1 LNHDA, CDR2 SQIVND (reference sequence). Unmatched junction bases numbered 10, after V lost 3 bases and J lost 7 bases. CDR3 loop: CASSMTSGNQFGGELFF. CDR3 sequence (DNA): TGTGCCAGTAGTATGACTAGCGGGAACCAGTTTGGCGGGGAGCTGTTTTTT.

The chain carries TRBV19 and TRBJ2-1; D remains unclear. The length of the CDR3 is 13 residues. Germline V gene lookup returns CDR1 LNHDA and CDR2 SQIVND (reference sequence). Trimming took off 3 bases at V and 5 bases at J, with 8 bases between the two ends. The CDR3 bases are TGTGCCAGTAGTATGAACAGAGACAATGAGCAGTTCTTC. As protein: CASSMNRDNEQFF. The full variable domain, rest sourced from reference TRBV19 and TRBJ2-1, is DGGITQSPKYLFRKEGQNVTLSCEQNLNHDAMYWYRQDPGQGLRLIYYSQIVNDFQKGDIAEGYSVSREKKESFPLTVTSAQKNPTAFYLCASSMNRDNEQFFGPGTRLTVL.

This chain uses TRBV7-9 with TRBJ2-7; weak D call: TRBD1 (7 bases). V was cut by 1 base and J by 6 bases, with 10 bases left in between. The V gene's germline CDR1 is SEHNR and CDR2 FQNEAQ (reference sequence). This CDR3 region has 13 residues. This chain's CDR3 is CASSLGQGGEQYF. The CDR3 DNA sequence: TGTGCCAGCAGCTTAGGGCAGGGGGGCGAGCAGTACTTC.